These 30 T cell receptor beta chains came from one sample sequenced in a study of blood T cell repertoires in COVID-19. The protocol was immunoSEQ multiplex PCR, while the TCRdb copy is restricted to in-frame clones and leaves out a portion. This table has approximately 140,000 clones, roughly 80% appearing once. What was sequenced was peripheral blood. These TCRs come from a woman aged 35 to 49 with active or convalescent COVID-19.

The chain links TRBV7-8 to TRBJ2-1; 9 bases are a match to TRBD2. The CDR3 consists of 15 residues. Trimming removed 1 base from V and 4 bases from J; junction bases left unmatched: 2. Germline V lookup: CDR1 SGHVS, CDR2 FQNEAQ. The CDR3 DNA reads TGTGCCAGCAGCTTAGGGCTAGCGGGGTACAATGAGCAGTTCTTC. This codes for CASSLGLAGYNEQFF.

The gene calls are TRBV5-4 and TRBJ2-5, with TRBD2 matching over 8 bases. V lost 0 bases and J lost 3; bases outside the gene matches: 7. Germline assignment: CDR1 SGHNT and CDR2 YYREEE (reference sequence). This CDR3 region has 16 residues. The CDR3 region is CASSLAGAGAKETQYF. Here the CDR3 DNA reads TGTGCCAGCAGCTTGGCCGGAGCGGGGGCGAAAGAGACCCAGTACTTC.

The V and J genes are TRBV28 and TRBJ1-1; no clear D gene. The CDR3 covers 14 residues. V shed 3 bases and J shed 6 bases, with 14 bases lying between them. CDR1 is MDHEN and CDR2 is SYDVKM in the germline V gene. The CDR3 here is CASSFRGSVSEAFF. CDR3 sequence (DNA): TGTGCCAGCAGTTTTCGGGGTTCGGTATCTGAAGCTTTCTTT.

V is TRBV11-3 and J is TRBJ1-2, with a weak D call TRBD1 (5 bases). The CDR3 extends over 14 amino acids. Trimming removed 0 bases at V and 7 bases at J, with 12 bases between. The germline V gene has CDR1 SGHNT and CDR2 YENEEA. The DNA for the CDR3 is TGTGCCAGCAGCTTAGATCCTGGGGCCTCTGGCTACACCTTC. Amino acids: CASSLDPGASGYTF.

The chain recombines TRBV27 with TRBJ2-1, with 7 bases aligning to TRBD1. Germline CDR1 is MNHEY and CDR2 is SMNVEV (reference sequence). V shed 4 bases and J 5 bases; nucleotides not matched to a gene: 8. The CDR3 is 15 amino acids. In DNA form, the CDR3 reads TGTGCCAGCAGTTCAGACAGGGTAATCCACAATGAGCAGTTCTTC. This sequence encodes CASSSDRVIHNEQFF.

V and J are TRBV29-1 and TRBJ2-5; 7 bases agree with TRBD2. The junction had 5 bases not matched to a gene; V was cut back by 5 bases and J by 2 bases. The CDR3 has 13 residues. Germline loops: CDR1 SQVTM, CDR2 ANQGSEA. This CDR3 reads CSVRSAGQETQYF. The CDR3 bases are TGCAGCGTTCGGTCAGCGGGGCAAGAGACCCAGTACTTC.

This clone showed up just a few times. This sequence joins TRBV27 and TRBJ1-1; 8 bases agree with TRBD1. Germline V gene lookup returns CDR1 MNHEY and CDR2 SMNVEV (reference sequence). The trim removed 3 bases at V and 3 bases at J, leaving 12 bases unmatched. CDR3 length: 17 residues. The CDR3 loop reads CASSLSPLTGGDTEAFF. Here the CDR3 DNA reads TGTGCCAGCAGTTTGTCTCCGCTTACAGGGGGAGACACTGAAGCTTTCTTT.

The chain has TRBV9 and TRBJ1-6; 9 bases match TRBD1. This CDR3 has 15 amino acids. CDR1 and CDR2 (germline): SGDLS, YYNGEE. The V segment lost 1 base and the J segment 6 bases; nucleotides outside the gene matches: 2. The CDR3 loop reads CASSVRQGGNSPLHF. CDR3 sequence (DNA): TGTGCCAGCAGCGTACGACAGGGGGGTAATTCACCCCTCCACTTT.

This clone was recorded many times. The chain is built from TRBV7-8 and TRBJ2-1; 9 bases fit TRBD1. Germline V CDR1 and CDR2: SGHVS, FQNEAQ. V lost 7 bases and J lost 3; bases outside the gene matches: 13. CDR3 length: 17 residues. The CDR3 DNA is TGTGCCAGCACCCCAGACGGGACAGGGATTCTCTACAATGAGCAGTTCTTC. Translating it yields CASTPDGTGILYNEQFF.

CDR3 coding DNA: TGCGCCAGCAGCCTCCAGGGACTTTTAGATACGCAGTATTTT. Its translation is CASSLQGLLDTQYF. V is TRBV4-3 and J is TRBJ2-3; TRBD2 is a possible D gene (6 bases). CDR1 and CDR2 (germline): LGHNA, YSLEER. Trimming took off 4 bases at V and 5 bases at J, with 13 bases between the two ends. The CDR3 covers 14 residues.

This sequence joins TRBV12-3 or TRBV12-4 and TRBJ1-2; 7 positions agree with TRBD1. CDR3 length: 13 amino acids. V was pared by 3 bases and J by 7 bases, with 5 bases of the junction left unmatched. The CDR3, as DNA: TGTGCCAGCAGTTTTGGAGGGGGCGCTGGCTACACCTTC. It specifies CASSFGGGAGYTF.

The chain employs TRBV19 and TRBJ1-6, with a possible D match to TRBD1 (6 bases). The V gene's germline CDR1 is LNHDA and CDR2 SQIVND (reference sequence). Trimming removed 2 bases from V and 7 bases from J, with 12 bases in between. There are 15 residues in the CDR3. For the CDR3, the DNA is TGTGCCAGTAGTATACAACAGGGACCCAATTCACCCCTCCACTTT. Its protein product is CASSIQQGPNSPLHF.

This rearrangement joins TRBV18 to TRBJ2-7, with 11 bases aligning to TRBD1. Germline trimming cut 6 bases from V and 5 bases from J; bases unmatched to any gene: 9. The CDR3 has 15 residues. CDR1 and CDR2 (germline): KGHSH, LQKENI. CDR3 sequence: CASSRARDRGNEQYF. As DNA, the CDR3 is TGTGCCAGCTCGCGGGCCAGGGACAGGGGGAACGAGCAGTACTTC.

This chain joins TRBV2 and TRBJ2-5, with D unresolved. Trimming took off 5 bases at V and 6 bases at J, with 7 bases between the two ends. CDR3 length equals 11 residues. CDR1 is SNHLY, CDR2 FYNNEI, per germline. As DNA, the CDR3 is TGTGCCAGCAGTCCCTCTCAGACCCAGTACTTC. Its protein is CASSPSQTQYF.

The chain carries TRBV19 and TRBJ1-2; 7 positions agree with TRBD1. CDR3 length: 13 residues. The J segment lost 7 bases and the V segment lost 5 bases, leaving 7 bases of the junction unmatched. Per the germline V gene, CDR1 is LNHDA and CDR2 is SQIVND (reference sequence). CDR3 amino acids: CASSLTYRGGYTF. The CDR3 bases are TGTGCCAGTAGTCTAACATACAGGGGTGGCTACACCTTC.

This chain uses TRBV5-1 with TRBJ2-1; 12 nucleotides agree with TRBD2. V was pared by 1 base and J by 6 bases, with 5 bases of the junction left unmatched. CDR3 length: 16 amino acids. Germline loops: CDR1 SGHRS, CDR2 YFSETQ. In DNA, the CDR3 is TGCGCCAGCAGCTTGAGTACTAGCGGGAGGCGCAATGAGCAGTTCTTC. This codes for CASSLSTSGRRNEQFF.

This clone was observed at least ten times. The rearrangement uses TRBV15 and TRBJ2-5; 10 positions agree with TRBD2. This CDR3 contains 15 residues. V gave up 5 bases and J gave up 4 bases; unmatched junction bases: 7. Germline V gives CDR1 LNHNV, CDR2 YYDKDF (reference sequence). CDR3 loop: CATSGGTSDSETQYF. DNA of the CDR3: TGTGCCACCAGCGGCGGGACTAGCGATTCAGAGACCCAGTACTTC.

V and J are TRBV6-2 or TRBV6-3 and TRBJ2-7; 10 bases map to TRBD2. The CDR3 is 17 residues long. CDR1 MNHEY and CDR2 SVGEGT come from the germline V gene. The ends lost 1 base at V and 2 bases at J; junction bases unmatched: 8. CDR3 protein: CASSYWTLAGVPYEQYF. The CDR3 region has the DNA TGTGCCAGCAGTTACTGGACCCTAGCGGGAGTCCCCTACGAGCAGTACTTC.

The rearrangement joins TRBV19 to TRBJ2-6; D unresolved. The CDR3 extends over 13 amino acids. The germline CDR1 and CDR2 sequences are LNHDA and SQIVND (reference sequence). The V and J ends lost 6 bases and 2 bases respectively, with 5 bases between them. The CDR3 reads CASRSAGANVLTF. The CDR3 DNA reads as TGTGCCAGTAGGAGCGCTGGGGCCAACGTCCTGACTTTC.

The chain joins TRBV19 to TRBJ1-1, with TRBD1 matching 7 bases. Unmatched junction bases numbered 4, after V lost 5 bases and J lost 1 base. The CDR3 is 14 residues long. Germline values: CDR1 LNHDA, CDR2 SQIVND (reference sequence). The CDR3 is CASSLGTANTEAFF. CDR3 in DNA: TGTGCCAGTAGTTTGGGGACAGCGAACACTGAAGCTTTCTTT.

The DNA for the CDR3 is TGTGCCAGCAGTTCCGAGAGCTACAATGAGCAGTTCTTC. Protein product: CASSSESYNEQFF. The chain employs TRBV2 and TRBJ2-1, with D hard to call. The ends were cut back, 5 bases at V and 3 bases at J, with 8 bases in the middle. The CDR3 is 13 residues long. Germline V gene lookup returns CDR1 SNHLY and CDR2 FYNNEI.

V and J are TRBV2 and TRBJ1-6; no firm D call. This CDR3 comprises 13 residues. CDR1 SNHLY and CDR2 FYNNEI come from the germline V gene. The V end lost 7 bases, the J end lost 6 bases, and 10 bases lay between the germline ends. The CDR3 loop reads CASNLGSNSPLHF. CDR3 nucleotide sequence: TGTGCCAGCAACCTCGGGAGTAATTCACCCCTCCACTTT.

This chain uses TRBV5-8 with TRBJ1-5; tentatively, D is TRBD1 (5 bases). Trimming cost V 0 bases and J 7 bases, with 14 bases left between them. The length of the CDR3 is 15 residues. Germline V gene data show CDR1 as SGHTS and CDR2 as YDEGEE. Here the CDR3 reads CASSLEPWGDQPQHF. The CDR3 DNA reads as TGTGCCAGCAGCTTGGAGCCTTGGGGGGACCAGCCCCAGCATTTT.

The V call is TRBV4-3, the J call TRBJ2-7; 12 bases are a match to TRBD1. CDR1 and CDR2 (germline): LGHNA, YSLEER. Trimming at V came to 4 bases and at J to 4 bases, leaving 8 bases not matched to a gene. The CDR3 is made up of 16 amino acids. CDR3 coding DNA: TGCGCCAGCAGCCCGGAGGGGGGACAGGGGGCATACGAGCAGTACTTC. This translates into CASSPEGGQGAYEQYF.

This chain links TRBV3-1 (or the pseudogene TRBV3-2) with TRBJ2-2; 12 nucleotides match TRBD2. CDR3 length: 18 residues. Germline V gene lookup returns CDR1 LGHDT and CDR2 YNNKEL (reference sequence). V lost 3 bases, J lost 8 bases, and 13 bases stayed unmatched. Here the CDR3 DNA reads TGTGCCAGCAGCCATGGTCTTCTAGCGGGAGGGCGAGGAGGGGAGCTGTTTTTT. Its protein product is CASSHGLLAGGRGGELFF.

The chain combines TRBV7-2 with TRBJ1-1; no clear D. V lost 1 base to trimming and J lost 6 bases, with 9 bases between them. The CDR3 covers 13 residues. CDR1 and CDR2 from the germline V gene are SGHTA and FQGNSA. For the CDR3, the DNA is TGTGCCAGCAGCTTAGGGCTGAGGGCTGAAGCTTTCTTT. The encoded protein is CASSLGLRAEAFF.

This chain uses TRBV5-1 with TRBJ2-7; 8 nucleotides agree with TRBD1. This CDR3 is 14 amino acids long. V shed 4 bases and J 5 bases; nucleotides not matched to a gene: 8. Germline CDR1 and CDR2: SGHRS and YFSETQ. CDR3 nucleotide sequence: TGCGCCAGCAGCCCGGGACAGGCGGTTGACGAGCAGTACTTC. Translating it yields CASSPGQAVDEQYF.

This rearrangement joins TRBV18 to TRBJ1-1; the D is unclear. In germline, CDR1 is KGHSH, CDR2 LQKENI. The CDR3 loop spans 12 amino acids. V dropped 1 base and J dropped 5 bases, with 5 bases sitting between them. CDR3 coding DNA: TGTGCCAGCTCACCACAACTAACTGAAGCTTTCTTT. Translated, it gives CASSPQLTEAFF.

V and J are TRBV5-1 and TRBJ1-5; D is undetermined. Trimming cost V 1 base and J 7 bases, with 15 bases left between them. The germline V gene encodes CDR1 SGHRS and CDR2 YFSETQ. CDR3 size: 15 residues. CDR3 loop: CASSLSPGLGQPQHF. For the CDR3, the DNA is TGCGCCAGCAGCTTGAGTCCGGGGTTGGGACAGCCCCAGCATTTT.

The J gene is TRBJ2-1, the V gene TRBV6-2 or TRBV6-3; TRBD2 matches 13 bases. V lost 5 bases and J lost 5; bases outside the gene matches: 3. This CDR3 is built from 15 residues. Germline-derived CDR1 and CDR2 are MNHEY and SVGEGT. The CDR3 bases are TGTGCCAGCAGTGCGGGACTAGCGGGAAACAATGAGCAGTTCTTC. The encoded protein is CASSAGLAGNNEQFF.